These 19 T cell receptor beta chains share one sample of origin, sequenced in a study of Ad26.COV2.S vaccination and SARS-CoV-2 variants. Profiling relied on immunoSEQ multiplex PCR, and the TCRdb table lists in-frame clones only, not all of them. The sample lists 300,000 to 500,000 clones; approximately 86% were seen once. Regarding treatment: some 20 received Ad26.COV2.S at low or high dose, single or two shots; a few received placebo; per-sample allocation not given. Sample collection was performed on day 63 after the first vaccine or placebo injection. Sample: peripheral blood, taken in a trial of Ad26.COV2.S vaccine versus placebo. These receptor sequences come from a person between 18 and 60 years old who received the Ad26.COV2.S COVID-19 vaccine or a placebo.

The chain couples TRBV5-6 to TRBJ2-7; 7 nucleotides agree with TRBD1. Trimming removed 2 bases from V and 3 bases from J; junction bases left unmatched: 8. Germline CDR1 is SGHDT and CDR2 is YYEEEE. The CDR3 spans 15 residues. CDR3 DNA sequence: TGTGCCAGCAGCTTCCTAGACAGGGCGCTCTACGAGCAGTACTTC. Its protein is CASSFLDRALYEQYF.

The chain employs TRBV7-2 and TRBJ2-2; perhaps D is TRBD1 or TRBD2 (5 bases each). Germline V gene sequence: CDR1 SGHTA, CDR2 FQGNSA. The CDR3 sequence is 17 residues long. The V end was cut by 1 base, the J end by 2 bases, with 14 bases between. The CDR3 spells CASSLGRGGGNTGELFF. The CDR3 DNA follows: TGTGCCAGCAGCTTAGGACGGGGTGGGGGTAACACCGGGGAGCTGTTTTTT.

The chain uses TRBV5-1 and TRBJ2-5; 10 bases match TRBD1. The CDR3 runs to 15 residues. In germline, CDR1 is SGHRS, CDR2 YFSETQ. The V gene end was trimmed by 9 bases and the J gene end by 0 bases; junction bases not matched to a gene: 8. The CDR3 is CATSPGQGYQETQYF. CDR3 sequence (DNA): TGCGCCACCTCACCGGGACAGGGGTACCAAGAGACCCAGTACTTC.

V usage is TRBV4-3 and J usage is TRBJ1-2; TRBD1 might be the D (5 bases). Germline V gene data show CDR1 as LGHNA and CDR2 as YSLEER. This CDR3 is built from 14 residues. The V gene lost 1 base and the J gene lost 4 bases, with 10 bases spanning the gap. CDR3 coding DNA: TGCGCCAGCAGCCAAGCCAGGGCGGGCTATGGCTACACCTTC. Residues: CASSQARAGYGYTF.

For the CDR3, the DNA is TGTGCCATCAGTGACGCGACAGGGGGCAATCAGCCCCAGCATTTT. It codes for CAISDATGGNQPQHF. This chain connects TRBV10-3 to TRBJ1-5; 8 bases agree with TRBD1. CDR1 is ENHRY and CDR2 is SYGVKD in the germline V gene. The CDR3 extends over 15 amino acids. Trimming removed 3 bases from V and 2 bases from J; junction bases left unmatched: 3.

This clone was seen a single time. The chain couples TRBV10-3 to TRBJ2-3, with D unclear. Germline CDR1 is ENHRY and CDR2 is SYGVKD. V was cut by 10 bases and J by 1 base, with 12 bases left in between. The CDR3 spans 13 residues. In DNA, the CDR3 is TGTGCCACCTCGGGCCAGGGCACAGATACGCAGTATTTT. It encodes CATSGQGTDTQYF.

The V gene is TRBV5-6, the J gene TRBJ2-1; a weak D match, TRBD2 (5 bases). Germline loops: CDR1 SGHDT, CDR2 YYEEEE. The V end was cut by 1 base, the J end by 4 bases, with 6 bases between. This CDR3 has 13 amino acids. CDR3 DNA: TGTGCCAGCAGCTTGCGGGGATACAATGAGCAGTTCTTC. This codes for CASSLRGYNEQFF. Filled out from reference TRBV5-6 and TRBJ2-1, the complete variable domain reads DAGVTQSPTHLIKTRGQQVTLRCSPKSGHDTVSWYQQALGQGPQFIFQYYEEEERQRGNFPDRFSGHQFPNYSSELNVNALLLGDSALYLCASSLRGYNEQFFGPGTRLTVL.

This clone was counted a single time. The chain recombines TRBV5-5 with TRBJ2-3, with D possibly TRBD1 on 5 matching bases. Germline V CDR1 and CDR2: SGHKS, YYEKEE (reference sequence). The V and J ends lost 7 bases and 4 bases respectively, with 13 bases between them. The CDR3 is made up of 13 amino acids. Written as DNA, the CDR3 is TGTGCCAGCGGACACTCAGCCCCAGATACGCAGTATTTT. Protein sequence: CASGHSAPDTQYF.

The chain links TRBV30 to TRBJ1-4; D remains unclear. There are 14 residues in the CDR3. Germline assignment: CDR1 GTSNPN and CDR2 SVGIG (reference sequence). The V gene lost 0 bases and the J gene lost 4 bases, with 9 bases spanning the gap. The CDR3 protein is CAWSVIGDNEKLFF. The CDR3 nucleotides are TGTGCCTGGAGTGTAATAGGAGATAATGAAAAACTGTTTTTT.

The table lists this clone with a count of one. This chain joins TRBV11-2 and TRBJ1-2, with 7 bases fitting TRBD1. The V gene end was trimmed by 4 bases and the J gene end by 3 bases; junction bases not matched to a gene: 5. The CDR3 sequence is 14 residues long. CDR1 SGHAT and CDR2 FQNNGV come from the germline V gene. This CDR3 reads CASSSSGGHYGYTF. In DNA, the CDR3 is TGTGCCAGCAGCTCCTCAGGGGGGCACTATGGCTACACCTTC.

The genes are TRBV11-2 and TRBJ1-2; tentatively, D is TRBD1 (5 bases). V was cut by 1 base and J by 6 bases, with 12 bases left in between. Germline CDR1 SGHAT, CDR2 FQNNGV. The CDR3 consists of 14 residues. CDR3 sequence reads: CASSLVQGRDGYTF. In DNA form, the CDR3 reads TGTGCCAGCAGCTTAGTTCAGGGTCGAGATGGCTACACCTTC.

The gene calls are TRBV19 and TRBJ2-7; D possibly corresponds to TRBD1 (6 bases). V lost 6 bases and J 3 bases, leaving 12 bases between the germline ends. This CDR3 contains 13 residues. Germline CDR1 and CDR2: LNHDA and SQIVND (reference sequence). Written as DNA, the CDR3 is TGTGCCAGTAGGAGGGGGTCAGGCTACGAGCAGTACTTC. This sequence encodes CASRRGSGYEQYF. The full variable domain, with the rest looked up from reference TRBV19 and TRBJ2-7, is DGGITQSPKYLFRKEGQNVTLSCEQNLNHDAMYWYRQDPGQGLRLIYYSQIVNDFQKGDIAEGYSVSREKKESFPLTVTSAQKNPTAFYLCASRRGSGYEQYFGPGTRLTVT.

The CDR3 sequence: CASSRMRTGGNSPLHF. CDR3 DNA sequence: TGTGCCAGCTCCCGGATGAGGACAGGAGGCAATTCACCCCTCCACTTT. The chain combines TRBV13 with TRBJ1-6; 7 bases are a match to TRBD1. Looked up from germline, CDR1 is PRHDT and CDR2 is FYEKMQ (reference sequence). The length of the CDR3 is 16 residues. The V segment lost 8 bases and the J segment 7 bases; nucleotides outside the gene matches: 14.

J is TRBJ2-7 and V is TRBV3-1 (or the pseudogene TRBV3-2), with 7 bases identical to TRBD2. The junction had 7 bases not matched to a gene; V was cut back by 3 bases and J by 2 bases. The CDR3 covers 15 residues. Germline V CDR1 and CDR2: LGHDT, YNNKEL (reference sequence). The CDR3 DNA reads as TGTGCCAGCAGCCACTTGAGCGGGGCAACCTACGAGCAGTACTTC. Its translation: CASSHLSGATYEQYF.

The V call is TRBV4-3, the J call TRBJ1-3; no definite D call. This CDR3 spans 15 amino acids. Germline V lookup: CDR1 LGHNA, CDR2 YSLEER. Trimming pared 0 bases from V and 0 bases from J, leaving 6 bases between. The CDR3, as DNA: TGCGCCAGCAGCCAAGAACTTAGCTCTGGAAACACCATATATTTT. Encoded protein: CASSQELSSGNTIYF.

This clone was seen just once. The junction departs from the called germline gene at one end, perhaps through a read error. The J gene is TRBJ2-5, the V gene TRBV7-7; TRBD2 might be the D (5 bases). This CDR3 region has 15 residues. Germline CDR1 is SSHAT and CDR2 is FNYEAQ (reference sequence). This CDR3 reads CASSLAPDSQETQYF. CDR3 nucleotide sequence: TGTGCTAGCAGCTTAGCCCCGGACTCACAAGAGACCCAGTACTTC.

The chain carries TRBV27 and TRBJ1-6; D remains ambiguous. CDR1 is MNHEY and CDR2 is SMNVEV in the germline V gene (reference sequence). The CDR3 consists of 12 residues. V was cut by 6 bases and J by 6 bases, with 6 bases left in between. CDR3 sequence reads: CASSLINSPLHF. DNA for the CDR3: TGTGCCAGCAGCCTCATTAATTCACCCCTCCACTTT.

The chain carries TRBV2 and TRBJ2-3, with TRBD2 matching 14 bases. The CDR3 totals 15 residues. The V gene's germline CDR1 is SNHLY and CDR2 FYNNEI. The V and J ends lost 4 bases and 5 bases, in that order; junction bases with no gene match: 2. The CDR3 region has the DNA TGTGCCAGCAGTGGGACTAGCGGGGGGCTAGATACGCAGTATTTT. Protein: CASSGTSGGLDTQYF.

V is TRBV18 and J is TRBJ2-3; no clear D gene. This CDR3 spans 14 amino acids. Germline V gene sequence: CDR1 KGHSH, CDR2 LQKENI. Trimming took off 5 bases at V and 1 base at J, with 10 bases between the two ends. DNA of the CDR3: TGTGCCAGCTCAGAGACATGGGGCACAGATACGCAGTATTTT. This sequence encodes CASSETWGTDTQYF. Full variable domain (rest looked up from reference TRBV18 and TRBJ2-3): NAGVMQNPRHLVRRRGQEARLRCSPMKGHSHVYWYRQLPEEGLKFMVYLQKENIIDESGMPKERFSAEFPKEGPSILRIQQVVRGDSAAYFCASSETWGTDTQYFGPGTRLTVL.